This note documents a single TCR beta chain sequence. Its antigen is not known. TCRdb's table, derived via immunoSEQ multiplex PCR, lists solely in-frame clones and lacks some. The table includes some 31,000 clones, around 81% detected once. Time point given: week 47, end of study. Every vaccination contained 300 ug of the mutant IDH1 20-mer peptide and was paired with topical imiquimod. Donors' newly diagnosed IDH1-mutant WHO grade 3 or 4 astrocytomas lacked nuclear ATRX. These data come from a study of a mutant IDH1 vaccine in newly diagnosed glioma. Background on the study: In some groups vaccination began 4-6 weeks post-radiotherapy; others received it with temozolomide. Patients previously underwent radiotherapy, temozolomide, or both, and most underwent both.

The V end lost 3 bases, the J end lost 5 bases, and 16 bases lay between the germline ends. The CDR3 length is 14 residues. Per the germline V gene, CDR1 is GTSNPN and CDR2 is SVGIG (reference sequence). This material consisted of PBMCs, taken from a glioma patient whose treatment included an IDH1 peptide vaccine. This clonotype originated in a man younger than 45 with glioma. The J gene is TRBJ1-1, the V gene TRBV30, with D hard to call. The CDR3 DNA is TGTGCCTGGAGCCCGGGCCAAGAAAGGACTGAAGCTTTCTTT. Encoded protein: CAWSPGQERTEAFF.